A single sample is the source of the 30 T cell receptor beta chains below, sequenced in a study of long-term antiretroviral therapy in people with HIV. At survey level, the immunoSEQ assay was run in its v3.0 version. This table comes from immunoSEQ multiplex PCR, and its TCRdb copy is limited to in-frame clones, with some not included. The table includes about 22,000 clones, approximately 79% detected once. Source: unsorted PBMCs, taken about 21 months before starting antiretroviral therapy. The receptors originated from a woman aged 40 to 50 with HIV.

The rearrangement links TRBV5-6 to TRBJ2-2; D not resolved. The CDR3 covers 14 residues. The V gene lost 4 bases and the J gene lost 7 bases, with 14 bases spanning the gap. CDR1 SGHDT and CDR2 YYEEEE come from the germline V gene. Written as DNA, the CDR3 is TGTGCCAGCAGCCCTGTATTGTCCGGCGGGGAGCTGTTTTTT. It codes for CASSPVLSGGELFF.

This rearrangement joins TRBV18 to TRBJ2-5, with 9 nucleotides matching TRBD1. Germline-derived CDR1 and CDR2 are KGHSH and LQKENI. The trim removed 0 bases at V and 5 bases at J, leaving 13 bases unmatched. The CDR3 has 18 amino acids. CDR3 DNA: TGTGCCAGCTCACCACCGGGACAGGGTCCATCCAGGTCCGAGACCCAGTACTTC. Translated: CASSPPGQGPSRSETQYF. The whole variable domain, filled in from reference TRBV18 and TRBJ2-5, reads NAGVMQNPRHLVRRRGQEARLRCSPMKGHSHVYWYRQLPEEGLKFMVYLQKENIIDESGMPKERFSAEFPKEGPSILRIQQVVRGDSAAYFCASSPPGQGPSRSETQYFGPGTRLLVL.

The rearrangement links TRBV10-3 to TRBJ2-5; 11 bases agree with TRBD2. V was pared by 8 bases and J by 1 base, with 6 bases of the junction left unmatched. The germline V gene has CDR1 ENHRY and CDR2 SYGVKD. The CDR3 covers 15 residues. In DNA, the CDR3 is TGTGCCATCGGTCCTAGCGGGGGGCCCCAAGAGACCCAGTACTTC. Translation: CAIGPSGGPQETQYF.

The chain combines TRBV11-3 with TRBJ1-1; the D gene is possibly TRBD1 (6 bases). Germline CDR1 is SGHNT and CDR2 is YENEEA. Trimming left V 7 bases short and J 1 base short, with 19 bases between. The CDR3 sequence is 16 residues long. The CDR3 DNA reads as TGTGCCAGCAAAGGGGGGAAACCCCGCACGAACACTGAAGCTTTCTTT. This sequence encodes CASKGGKPRTNTEAFF. The entire variable domain, with the rest obtained from reference TRBV11-3 and TRBJ1-1, is as follows: EAGVVQSPRYKIIEKKQPVAFWCNPISGHNTLYWYLQNLGQGPELLIRYENEEAVDDSQLPKDRFSAERLKGVDSTLKIQPAELGDSAVYLCASKGGKPRTNTEAFFGQGTRLTVV.

This chain joins TRBV27 and TRBJ1-5; D ambiguous. From germline, CDR1 is MNHEY and CDR2 SMNVEV (reference sequence). Trimming took off 2 bases at V and 1 base at J, with 6 bases between the two ends. The CDR3 totals 14 residues. CDR3 sequence reads: CASSLTQSNQPQHF. The CDR3 DNA follows: TGTGCCAGCAGTTTAACACAGAGCAATCAGCCCCAGCATTTT.

The rearrangement links TRBV11-2 to TRBJ2-1, with 8 bases identical to TRBD2. Germline assignment: CDR1 SGHAT and CDR2 FQNNGV. The CDR3 spans 15 residues. Trimming at V came to 3 bases and at J to 5 bases, leaving 6 bases not matched to a gene. The CDR3 DNA reads as TGTGCCAGCAGCTTTGGTCTAGCGGGCGACAATGAGCAGTTCTTC. Translation: CASSFGLAGDNEQFF.

This clone showed up just a few times. Mismatch with germline at one junction end may stem from a read error. This rearrangement joins TRBV2 to TRBJ2-7, with D possibly being TRBD1 (5 bases). CDR3 length equals 16 residues. The V gene's germline CDR1 is SNHLY and CDR2 FYNNEI. CDR3 coding DNA: TGTGCCAGCGAAGACAATCTGGCAGGGATCTCCAACGAGCAGTACTTC. This translates into CASEDNLAGISNEQYF.

The chain is built from TRBV13 and TRBJ1-2; D is uncertain. There are 13 residues in the CDR3. Germline V CDR1 and CDR2: PRHDT, FYEKMQ (reference sequence). Trimming stripped 4 bases from V and 4 bases from J, with 10 bases between. The CDR3 region is CASSSNPSYGYTF. The CDR3 DNA is TGTGCCAGCAGCTCGAATCCTAGCTATGGCTACACCTTC.

The V gene is TRBV7-9, the J gene TRBJ2-3; D might be TRBD1 (6 bases). V was clipped by 5 bases and J by 3 bases, with 21 bases between them. The CDR3 is made up of 17 amino acids. Per germline, CDR1 SEHNR and CDR2 FQNEAQ (reference sequence). The CDR3 reads CASSPRTEGPRTDTQYF. CDR3 DNA: TGTGCCAGCAGCCCCAGGACAGAAGGTCCTAGAACAGATACGCAGTATTTT. Together with reference TRBV7-9 and TRBJ2-3, the CDR3 gives the full variable domain: DTGVSQNPRHKITKRGQNVTFRCDPISEHNRLYWYRQTLGQGPEFLTYFQNEAQLEKSRLLSDRFSAERPKGSFSTLEIQRTEQGDSAMYLCASSPRTEGPRTDTQYFGPGTRLTVL.

The V and J genes are TRBV4-3 and TRBJ2-2; no firm D call. The CDR3 is 15 amino acids. The germline V gene has CDR1 LGHNA and CDR2 YSLEER. Deletions cut 1 base from V and 5 bases from J, with 11 bases between. The CDR3 loop reads CASSQGAGRTGELFF. The CDR3 DNA reads as TGCGCCAGCAGCCAAGGGGCAGGAAGAACCGGGGAGCTGTTTTTT.

This chain uses TRBV5-1 with TRBJ2-1; 7 positions match TRBD1. Germline loops: CDR1 SGHRS, CDR2 YFSETQ. The CDR3 consists of 15 residues. Trimming took 0 bases from V and 4 from J; bases not matched to a gene: 4. This chain's CDR3 is CASSLAGQVYNEQFF. The CDR3 coding sequence is TGCGCCAGCAGCTTGGCCGGACAGGTGTACAATGAGCAGTTCTTC.

The chain recombines TRBV7-7 with TRBJ2-2, with TRBD2 matching 9 bases. Trimming at V came to 5 bases and at J to 5 bases, leaving 9 bases not matched to a gene. Per the germline V gene, CDR1 is SSHAT and CDR2 is FNYEAQ (reference sequence). This CDR3 contains 16 residues. The CDR3 DNA is TGTGCCAGCAGCCTAGTGGGACTAGCAGGGACCGGGGAGCTGTTTTTT. Its translation: CASSLVGLAGTGELFF. The full variable domain, with the rest looked up from reference TRBV7-7 and TRBJ2-2, is GAGVSQSPRYKVTKRGQDVTLRCDPISSHATLYWYQQALGQGPEFLTYFNYEAQPDKSGLPSDRFSAERPEGSISTLTIQRTEQRDSAMYRCASSLVGLAGTGELFFGEGSRLTVL.

The rearrangement joins TRBV4-2 to TRBJ2-7, with 9 positions matching TRBD1. This CDR3 is 15 amino acids long. From germline, CDR1 is LGHNA and CDR2 YNFKEQ. The trim removed 1 base at V and 6 bases at J, leaving 7 bases unmatched. CDR3 amino acids: CASSQALGTGSEQYF. CDR3 coding DNA: TGTGCCAGCAGCCAAGCCCTCGGGACAGGGAGCGAGCAGTACTTC.

The DNA of the CDR3 is TGTGCCATCAGTGGGGATGGCACAGATACGCAGTATTTT. Amino acid sequence: CAISGDGTDTQYF. V gene TRBV10-3 combines with J gene TRBJ2-3; D uncertain. Germline V gene lookup returns CDR1 ENHRY and CDR2 SYGVKD. The CDR3 consists of 13 residues. V was pared by 4 bases and J by 1 base, with 6 bases between.

The genes are TRBV5-8 and TRBJ1-2, with TRBD1 matching 8 bases. The germline CDR1 and CDR2 sequences are SGHTS and YDEGEE. V lost 0 bases and J lost 4; bases outside the gene matches: 2. CDR3 length: 14 residues. CDR3 in amino acids: CASSLDGQGYGYTF. The CDR3 DNA sequence: TGTGCCAGCAGCTTGGATGGACAGGGCTATGGCTACACCTTC. Full variable domain (rest looked up from reference TRBV5-8 and TRBJ1-2): EAGVTQSPTHLIKTRGQQATLRCSPISGHTSVYWYQQALGLGLQFLLWYDEGEERNRGNFPPRFSGRQFPNYSSELNVNALELEDSALYLCASSLDGQGYGYTFGSGTRLTVV.

This clone has only a few counts. CDR3: CASSPTLTGGDTQYF. The CDR3, as DNA: TGTGCCAGCTCGCCCACCCTGACAGGGGGAGATACGCAGTATTTT. This chain links TRBV18 with TRBJ2-3, with TRBD1 identical over 9 bases. The V and J ends lost 6 bases and 5 bases, in that order; junction bases with no gene match: 9. The CDR3 totals 15 residues. The germline V gene encodes CDR1 KGHSH and CDR2 LQKENI.

The chain uses TRBV5-1 and TRBJ1-4; D is perhaps TRBD1 (5 bases). Trimming took off 1 base at V and 4 bases at J, with 11 bases between the two ends. The CDR3 contains 15 residues. From germline, CDR1 is SGHRS and CDR2 YFSETQ. The CDR3 loop reads CASSLLGTNNEKLFF. CDR3 bases: TGCGCCAGCAGCTTGCTTGGGACTAATAATGAAAAACTGTTTTTT. The whole variable domain, filled in from reference TRBV5-1 and TRBJ1-4, reads KAGVTQTPRYLIKTRGQQVTLSCSPISGHRSVSWYQQTPGQGLQFLFEYFSETQRNKGNFPGRFSGRQFSNSRSEMNVSTLELGDSALYLCASSLLGTNNEKLFFGSGTQLSVL.

This clone was seen a handful of times. V gene TRBV27 combines with J gene TRBJ2-3; no clear D gene. There are 15 residues in the CDR3. V was shortened by 5 bases and J by 0 bases, with 12 bases between the two germline ends. Germline loops: CDR1 MNHEY, CDR2 SMNVEV (reference sequence). The CDR3 DNA is TGTGCCAGCAGTCCCGGACCGCGGAGCACAGATACGCAGTATTTT. Translation: CASSPGPRSTDTQYF.

The chain combines TRBV30 with TRBJ1-2, with D perhaps TRBD1 (5 bases). The CDR3 length is 13 residues. The V end was cut by 2 bases, the J end by 5 bases, with 12 bases between. Germline loops: CDR1 GTSNPN, CDR2 SVGIG (reference sequence). The CDR3 here is CAWSPDGGYGYTF. CDR3 coding DNA: TGTGCCTGGAGTCCCGACGGGGGGTATGGCTACACCTTC.

This chain links TRBV18 with TRBJ1-4, with a weak D call TRBD1 (6 bases). Trimming removed 4 bases from V and 8 bases from J, with 17 bases in between. Germline V gives CDR1 KGHSH, CDR2 LQKENI. The CDR3 spans 15 residues. The CDR3 DNA reads as TGTGCCAGCTCACTTCCGGGGGCTTGGGGCGAAAAACTGTTTTTT. Its protein is CASSLPGAWGEKLFF. Filled out from reference TRBV18 and TRBJ1-4, the complete variable domain reads NAGVMQNPRHLVRRRGQEARLRCSPMKGHSHVYWYRQLPEEGLKFMVYLQKENIIDESGMPKERFSAEFPKEGPSILRIQQVVRGDSAAYFCASSLPGAWGEKLFFGSGTQLSVL.

CDR3 sequence: CASSPTSGAGGELFF. The DNA for the CDR3 is TGTGCCAGCAGTCCGACTAGCGGGGCAGGGGGGGAGCTGTTTTTT. The rearrangement joins TRBV6-5 to TRBJ2-2, with TRBD2 identical over 11 bases. Trimming took 5 bases from V and 8 from J; bases not matched to a gene: 7. The germline gives CDR1 MNHEY, CDR2 SVGAGI. The CDR3 covers 15 residues.

This clone is judged large. The chain links TRBV19 to TRBJ1-5; 12 nucleotides line up with TRBD1. The length of the CDR3 is 16 residues. CDR1 is LNHDA, CDR2 SQIVND, per germline (reference sequence). With V trimmed by 10 bases and J by 6 bases, 13 bases remained unmatched. The CDR3, as DNA: TGTGCCACCCAACCCGGGGACAGGGGGCGGATTCAGCCCCAGCATTTT. As protein: CATQPGDRGRIQPQHF.

The J gene is TRBJ2-7, the V gene TRBV18; the match to TRBD1 covers 9 bases. CDR3 length: 20 amino acids. In germline, CDR1 is KGHSH, CDR2 LQKENI. Trimming at V came to 5 bases and at J to 1 base, leaving 21 bases not matched to a gene. The DNA of the CDR3 is TGTGCCAGCTCATCGAAAGGCCGGGACAGGGCCGCGACGTTATCCTACGAGCAGTACTTC. Amino acids: CASSSKGRDRAATLSYEQYF.

The chain carries TRBV5-1 and TRBJ1-1; 8 bases match TRBD1. CDR3 size: 17 residues. Germline-derived CDR1 and CDR2 are SGHRS and YFSETQ. V lost 1 base to trimming and J lost 0 bases; unmatched junction nucleotides: 8. CDR3 amino acids: CASSLLDRVSMNTEAFF. CDR3 bases: TGCGCCAGCAGCTTGTTGGACAGGGTTTCCATGAACACTGAAGCTTTCTTT.

The rearrangement links TRBV5-4 to TRBJ1-2; weak D call: TRBD1 (5 bases). The CDR3 contains 13 residues. Trimming pared 4 bases from V and 1 base from J, leaving 8 bases between. The germline V gene has CDR1 SGHNT and CDR2 YYREEE (reference sequence). CDR3 in amino acids: CASSRGHNYGYTF. Written as DNA, the CDR3 is TGTGCCAGCAGCCGGGGCCATAACTATGGCTACACCTTC.

This clone was recorded once. The gene calls are TRBV9 and TRBJ2-3; 9 nucleotides agree with TRBD2. The CDR3 is 14 amino acids. CDR1 is SGDLS, CDR2 YYNGEE, per germline. V lost 3 bases to trimming and J lost 4 bases; unmatched junction nucleotides: 3. This chain's CDR3 is CASSAASGADTQYF. The CDR3 DNA reads TGTGCCAGCAGCGCGGCTAGCGGGGCAGATACGCAGTATTTT.

This chain joins TRBV10-3 and TRBJ1-6; D is undetermined. Trimming shortened V by 7 bases and J by 7 bases, and 14 bases separated the two germline ends. CDR3 length: 14 amino acids. Looked up from germline, CDR1 is ENHRY and CDR2 is SYGVKD. The CDR3 loop is CAINEGGYNSPLHF. CDR3 nucleotide sequence: TGTGCCATCAACGAGGGAGGCTACAATTCACCCCTCCACTTT.

This clone was picked up one time. The chain's CDR3 is CASSYLLGYGYTF. CDR3 nucleotides: TGTGCCAGCAGTTATCTGCTGGGCTATGGCTACACCTTC. V is TRBV6-5 and J is TRBJ1-2; no definite D call. V shed 3 bases and J shed 4 bases, with 9 bases lying between them. Germline lookup yields CDR1 MNHEY and CDR2 SVGAGI. This CDR3 spans 13 amino acids.

This sequence joins TRBV2 and TRBJ2-1, with a weak D call TRBD2 (6 bases). This CDR3 region has 16 residues. Germline assignment: CDR1 SNHLY and CDR2 FYNNEI. The V end lost 1 base, the J end lost 4 bases, and 14 bases lay between the germline ends. CDR3 sequence: CASSEVGSGAYNEQFF. The CDR3 DNA sequence: TGTGCCAGCAGTGAAGTTGGGTCGGGAGCGTACAATGAGCAGTTCTTC.

The chain combines TRBV27 with TRBJ1-1; D not resolved. Trimming pared 2 bases from V and 0 bases from J, leaving 4 bases between. The CDR3 extends over 13 amino acids. Germline V gives CDR1 MNHEY, CDR2 SMNVEV (reference sequence). CDR3 nucleotides: TGTGCCAGCAGTTTAGGAATGAACACTGAAGCTTTCTTT. It specifies CASSLGMNTEAFF.